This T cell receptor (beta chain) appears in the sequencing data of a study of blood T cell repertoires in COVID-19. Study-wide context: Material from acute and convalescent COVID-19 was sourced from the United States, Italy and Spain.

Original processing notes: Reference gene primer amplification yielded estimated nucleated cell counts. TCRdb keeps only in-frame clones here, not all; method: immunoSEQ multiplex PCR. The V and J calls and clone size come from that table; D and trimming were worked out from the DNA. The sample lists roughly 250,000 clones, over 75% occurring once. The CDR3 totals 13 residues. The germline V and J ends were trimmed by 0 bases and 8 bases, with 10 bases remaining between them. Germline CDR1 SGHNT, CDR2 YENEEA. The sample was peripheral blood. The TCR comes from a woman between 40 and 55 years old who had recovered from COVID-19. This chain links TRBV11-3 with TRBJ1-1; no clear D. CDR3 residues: CASSLDEWREAFF. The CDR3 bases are TGTGCCAGCAGCTTAGATGAGTGGAGGGAAGCTTTCTTT.